The clone carrying this T cell receptor (beta chain) has a handful of counts. The antigen is undetermined. The sample originates from a study of T cell responses to AZD1222 COVID-19 vaccine. Study-wide results and caveats: Baseline testing showed seropositivity in only a handful of AZD1222 recipients. Distributed over spike, vaccine-associated CD4 TCRs predominated at 160-218 and 743-854. Breadth and depth of Spike-specific TCRs rose after two AZD1222 doses.

Profiling relied on immunoSEQ multiplex PCR, and the TCRdb table lists in-frame clones only, not all of them. The profile shows 94,000 or so clones, 80% to 90% of them singletons. From germline, CDR1 is SGHDN and CDR2 FVKESK. J lost 0 bases, V lost 4 bases, and 5 bases had no gene match. This CDR3 comprises 16 residues. The specimen was peripheral blood, collected on day 0 of AZD1222 vaccination. This receptor was obtained from an adult in good health. The V call is TRBV14, the J call TRBJ1-4, with 7 nucleotides matching TRBD1. The CDR3 DNA follows: TGTGCCAGCAGCCGGGGCGGGACAGCAACTAATGAAAAACTGTTTTTT. This translates into CASSRGGTATNEKLFF.